This T cell receptor (beta chain) emerged from a study of response to subunit inactivated influenza vaccine. General study results and limits: Only a handful of new T cells, the authors suggested, are recruited with each seasonal influenza vaccination.

On this clonotype itself: Its antigen is currently unknown.

Trimming took 2 bases from V and 3 from J, leaving 10 bases between them. CDR1 MNHEY and CDR2 SVGAGI come from the germline V gene. This CDR3 spans 15 amino acids. TCRdb reanalysed the RT-PCR reads using MiXCR and keeps one entry per CDR3 protein. The sample consists of about 620,000 distinct CDR3 sequences, about an eighth of them appearing once. This chain links TRBV6-5 with TRBJ1-4; a weak D match, TRBD1 (6 bases). The sequences come from PBMCs from blood, collected on the day of vaccination. The clonotype was recovered from a man between 45 and 60 years old who received an inactivated influenza vaccine. In DNA, the CDR3 is TGTGCCAGCAGTTACGGGGGGGCGGCTAATGAAAAACTGTTTTTT. The encoded protein is CASSYGGAANEKLFF.